A selection of T cell receptor beta chains follows, all from one sample in a study of cytomegalovirus exposure and HLA in healthy donors. The protocol was immunoSEQ multiplex PCR, while the TCRdb copy is restricted to in-frame clones and leaves out a portion. The data hold about 94,000 clones, with approximately 77% observed a single time. The sequencing sample was made of PBMCs. The receptors stem from a human donor in good health. CDR3s include the opening cysteine and the closing phenylalanine or tryptophan. The D gene is left open where the match is weak. Clone size is stated in some rows and not others, as once, few, many or a class when expanded.

j_call d_call clone_size v_call cdr3_aa cdr3_nt
TRBJ1-1 TRBD1 . TRBV28 CASSPTGQGGKAFF TGTGCCAGCAGTCCGACAGGACAGGGAGGGAAAGCTTTCTTT
TRBJ1-4 . . TRBV6-5 CASSYQVGATNEKLFF TGTGCCAGCAGTTATCAAGTGGGGGCGACTAATGAAAAACTGTTTTTT
TRBJ2-1 TRBD2 once TRBV5-1 CASSFMVAGGPSNEQFF TGCGCCAGCAGCTTTATGGTAGCGGGAGGGCCCTCGAATGAGCAGTTCTTC
TRBJ1-2 . . TRBV2 CASYSREEHKDGLMRYTF TGTGCCAGCTACTCCCGGGAGGAACATAAGGACGGTCTTATGCGCTACACCTTC
TRBJ2-3 . . TRBV5-8 CASSLYVSQGDTQYF TGTGCCAGCAGCTTGTATGTCAGCCAGGGGGATACGCAGTATTTT
TRBJ2-2 TRBD1 once TRBV7-2 CASSSRKGQGHGELFF TGTGCCAGCAGCTCCCGTAAAGGACAGGGGCACGGGGAGCTGTTTTTT
TRBJ2-5 TRBD2 . TRBV5-4 CASSPNVGLAGGYGTQYF TGTGCCAGCAGCCCTAACGTAGGACTAGCGGGAGGTTACGGGACCCAGTACTTC
TRBJ1-3 . once TRBV5-1 CASSLAGQKGSGNTIYF TGCGCCAGCAGCTTGGCCGGACAGAAAGGCTCTGGAAACACCATATATTTT
TRBJ2-7 . . TRBV29-1 CSVEDIPGGPSYEQYF TGCAGCGTTGAAGATATCCCCGGGGGGCCCTCCTACGAGCAGTACTTC
TRBJ1-4 TRBD1 . TRBV6-5 CASSYSRQGYEKLFF TGTGCCAGCAGTTACTCGCGACAGGGCTATGAAAAACTGTTTTTT
TRBJ2-1 TRBD2 . TRBV7-2 CASSSRGGSANEQFF TGTGCCAGCAGCTCCCGGGGGGGTAGCGCGAATGAGCAGTTCTTC
TRBJ2-7 TRBD1 . TRBV19 CASRDPGQDYEQYF TGTGCCAGTAGGGACCCGGGACAGGACTACGAGCAGTACTTC
TRBJ2-3 . . TRBV5-1 CASNLGRDSDTQYF TGCGCCAGCAACTTGGGGCGGGACTCAGATACGCAGTATTTT
TRBJ2-1 . . TRBV21-1 CASSKEGLGEFF TGTGCCAGCAGCAAAGAGGGGCTAGGGGAGTTCTTC
TRBJ2-7 TRBD2 . TRBV7-2 CASSAYAGGGEQYF TGTGCCAGCAGCGCCTACGCGGGGGGCGGCGAGCAGTACTTC
TRBJ1-1 . . TRBV9 CASSPGGAIRAFF TGTGCCAGCAGCCCCGGGGGGGCCATCCGAGCTTTCTTT
TRBJ2-2 TRBD2 . TRBV14 CASSLIGGLAGANTGELFF TGTGCCAGCAGCCTCATTGGGGGACTAGCGGGAGCGAACACCGGGGAGCTGTTTTTT
TRBJ1-2 . . TRBV18 CASSPSLEANYGYTF TGTGCCAGCTCACCATCACTAGAGGCAAACTATGGCTACACCTTC
TRBJ2-5 . . TRBV7-9 CASTLAVQETQYF TGTGCCAGCACCCTGGCGGTGCAAGAGACCCAGTACTTC
TRBJ1-1 . . TRBV9 CASSVAQGITEAFF TGTGCCAGCAGCGTAGCTCAGGGGATCACTGAAGCTTTCTTT
TRBJ2-7 . . TRBV30 CAWADSYEQYF TGTGCCTGGGCTGACAGCTACGAGCAGTACTTC
TRBJ2-7 . . TRBV27 CASRESRGAYEQYF TGTGCCAGCAGAGAATCCAGGGGGGCCTACGAGCAGTACTTC
TRBJ2-5 TRBD1 . TRBV27 CASSFTGGETQYF TGTGCCAGCAGTTTCACAGGGGGAGAGACCCAGTACTTC
TRBJ1-2 . . TRBV7-6 CASSPLAGVIYGYTF TGTGCCAGCAGCCCCCTGGCAGGGGTAATCTATGGCTACACCTTC
TRBJ2-7 . . TRBV5-5 CASSLVGQGSREQYF TGTGCCAGCAGCTTGGTGGGCCAGGGTTCGCGCGAGCAGTACTTC
TRBJ2-2 . . TRBV5-1 CASGPETGTGELFF TGCGCCAGCGGCCCTGAGACGGGCACCGGGGAGCTGTTTTTT
TRBJ1-2 . . TRBV29-1 CSVEDRGRGAGYTF TGCAGCGTTGAAGATCGGGGGCGGGGGGCTGGCTACACCTTC
TRBJ2-7 TRBD2 . TRBV5-4 CASSLSSGASYEQYF TGTGCCAGCAGCTTGAGTAGCGGGGCCTCCTACGAGCAGTACTTC
TRBJ1-4 . . TRBV30 CAWSGGLGATNEKLFF TGTGCCTGGAGTGGGGGACTGGGTGCAACTAATGAAAAACTGTTTTTT
TRBJ1-1 TRBD1 . TRBV6-4 CASSDSRTGKAFF TGTGCCAGCAGTGACTCGAGGACAGGGAAAGCTTTCTTT
TRBJ2-5 TRBD2 . TRBV25-1 CATSPISGSEETQYF TGTGCCACATCTCCAATTAGCGGGAGCGAAGAGACCCAGTACTTC
TRBJ2-5 TRBD2 . TRBV7-9 CASSPTSVKWETQYF TGTGCCAGCAGCCCCACTAGCGTAAAGTGGGAGACCCAGTACTTC